This T cell receptor beta chain comes out of a study of T cells after somatic rescue of genetic block. Profiled with immunoSEQ multiplex PCR; TCRdb holds only in-frame clones, not every one. The table has around 9,700 clones, about 74% seen once; the top ten hold 20% to 25%. The CDR3 is 14 amino acids. CDR1 is PRHDT, CDR2 FYEKMQ, per germline (reference sequence). V shed 6 bases and J shed 1 base, with 10 bases lying between them. Material: peripheral blood mononuclear cells (PBMCs). The chain links TRBV13 to TRBJ1-3; D is ambiguous. The sequence was obtained from a boy aged 5-17 years. The CDR3 is CASRSQYSGNTIYF. CDR3 nucleotide sequence: TGTGCCAGCAGGTCCCAGTATTCTGGAAACACCATATATTTT.